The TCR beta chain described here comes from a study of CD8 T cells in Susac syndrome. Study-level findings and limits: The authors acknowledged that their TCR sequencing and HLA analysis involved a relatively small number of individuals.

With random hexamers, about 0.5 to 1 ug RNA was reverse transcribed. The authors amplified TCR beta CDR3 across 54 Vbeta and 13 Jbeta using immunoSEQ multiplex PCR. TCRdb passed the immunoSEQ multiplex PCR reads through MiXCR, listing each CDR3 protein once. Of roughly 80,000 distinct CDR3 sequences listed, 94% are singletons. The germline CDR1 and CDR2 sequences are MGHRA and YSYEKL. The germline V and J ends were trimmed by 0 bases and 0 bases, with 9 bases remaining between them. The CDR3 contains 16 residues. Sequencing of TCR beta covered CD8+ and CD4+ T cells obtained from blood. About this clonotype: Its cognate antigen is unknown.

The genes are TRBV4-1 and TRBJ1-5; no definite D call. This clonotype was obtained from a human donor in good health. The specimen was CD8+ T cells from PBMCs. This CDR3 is CASSQESQASNQPQHF. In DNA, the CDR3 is TGCGCCAGCAGCCAAGAATCGCAGGCTAGCAATCAGCCCCAGCATTTT.